These 14 T cell receptor beta chains originate from one sample sequenced in a study of cytomegalovirus exposure and HLA in healthy donors. Profiled with immunoSEQ multiplex PCR; TCRdb holds only in-frame clones, not every one. The data show about 400,000 clones, roughly 85% seen once. The sample consisted of PBMCs. These receptors came from a woman aged 18-29 years in good health and CMV-seronegative.

The rearrangement links TRBV14 to TRBJ1-2; 9 bases are shared with TRBD1. Germline CDR1 is SGHDN and CDR2 is FVKESK. Losses at the gene ends were 5 bases for V and 5 bases for J; bases not matched to a gene: 3. This CDR3 is built from 13 residues. The CDR3 here is CASSYGTGYGYTF. CDR3 nucleotide sequence: TGTGCCAGCAGCTACGGGACAGGGTATGGCTACACCTTC.

This clone has just a few counts. The rearrangement links TRBV19 to TRBJ1-5; D is possibly TRBD1 (6 bases). V was cut by 3 bases and J by 5 bases, with 14 bases left in between. This CDR3 contains 15 residues. Per germline, CDR1 LNHDA and CDR2 SQIVND (reference sequence). In nucleotides, the CDR3 is TGTGCCAGTAGTATCTCGGGGGGCTCCGATCAGCCCCAGCATTTT. Translated: CASSISGGSDQPQHF.

The chain recombines TRBV11-2 with TRBJ2-2; D unclear. From germline, CDR1 is SGHAT and CDR2 FQNNGV. Between the trimmed V and J ends, which lost 4 bases and 3 bases, there was a span of 6 bases. This CDR3 is 13 amino acids long. CDR3: CASSSRYTGELFF. The CDR3 DNA follows: TGTGCCAGCAGCTCCAGATACACCGGGGAGCTGTTTTTT.

The gene calls are TRBV7-8 and TRBJ1-2; no firm D call. The V gene's germline CDR1 is SGHVS and CDR2 FQNEAQ. The V gene lost 1 base and the J gene lost 2 bases, with 11 bases spanning the gap. The CDR3 loop spans 15 amino acids. The CDR3 nucleotides read TGTGCCAGCAGCTTAGATTGGGCGGGAAACTATGGCTACACCTTC. The encoded protein is CASSLDWAGNYGYTF.

The genes are TRBV7-2 and TRBJ2-1; the match to TRBD2 covers 8 bases. The V gene's germline CDR1 is SGHTA and CDR2 FQGNSA. The CDR3 extends over 14 amino acids. The V and J ends lost 4 bases and 15 bases, in that order; junction bases with no gene match: 14. This CDR3 is CASSSPLAGHTWFF. The CDR3 DNA reads TGTGCCAGCAGCTCCCCTCTAGCGGGTCACACGTGGTTCTTC.

This clone came up once. V gene TRBV28 combines with J gene TRBJ1-1; D is uncertain. V dropped 0 bases and J dropped 6 bases, with 5 bases sitting between them. Germline V gene data show CDR1 as MDHEN and CDR2 as SYDVKM. CDR3 size: 12 residues. CDR3 sequence: CASSLWASEAFF. The CDR3 nucleotides are TGTGCCAGCAGTTTATGGGCTTCTGAAGCTTTCTTT.

The chain employs TRBV9 and TRBJ2-3, with 12 nucleotides matching TRBD2. Germline V gene lookup returns CDR1 SGDLS and CDR2 YYNGEE. The V gene end was trimmed by 4 bases and the J gene end by 0 bases; junction bases not matched to a gene: 6. CDR3 length equals 17 residues. CDR3 DNA: TGTGCCAGCAGCATCCGACTAGCGGGGGCCAGCACAGATACGCAGTATTTT. Protein: CASSIRLAGASTDTQYF.

V and J are TRBV28 and TRBJ1-2, with TRBD1 matching 8 bases. CDR3 length equals 16 residues. With V trimmed by 6 bases and J by 0 bases, 9 bases remained unmatched. Germline values: CDR1 MDHEN, CDR2 SYDVKM. Written as DNA, the CDR3 is TGTGCCAGCAGGACCCATGACAGGGGAGCTAACTATGGCTACACCTTC. It is translated as CASRTHDRGANYGYTF.

This clone showed up just once. J is TRBJ2-1 and V is TRBV27; 8 positions match TRBD2. Germline V CDR1 and CDR2: MNHEY, SMNVEV (reference sequence). The V gene end was trimmed by 2 bases and the J gene end by 7 bases; junction bases not matched to a gene: 16. The CDR3 sequence is 18 residues long. For the CDR3, the DNA is TGTGCCAGCAGTTTAAAAGGGTCTGGGGGACTAGTCGGGAATGAGCAGTTCTTC. Protein: CASSLKGSGGLVGNEQFF.

The chain uses TRBV9 and TRBJ2-5; perhaps TRBD2 as D (7 bases). The ends were cut back, 0 bases at V and 4 bases at J, with 16 bases in the middle. CDR1 and CDR2 from the germline V gene are SGDLS and YYNGEE. CDR3 length equals 16 residues. The CDR3 DNA reads as TGTGCCAGCAGCGTAGCCGGGGGGCGAAGAGTAGAGACCCAGTACTTC. This sequence encodes CASSVAGGRRVETQYF.

This clone was picked up a small number of times. J is TRBJ2-7 and V is TRBV5-4, with 11 bases matching TRBD1. The CDR3 has 15 amino acids. Germline assignment: CDR1 SGHNT and CDR2 YYREEE (reference sequence). The V and J ends lost 5 bases and 3 bases, in that order; junction bases with no gene match: 7. Here the CDR3 DNA reads TGTGCCAGCAGTCGGACAGGGGGCGTCATCTACGAGCAGTACTTC. As protein: CASSRTGGVIYEQYF.

The chain carries TRBV6-5 and TRBJ2-1; 10 bases agree with TRBD1. V dropped 6 bases and J dropped 7; count of bases not matched to a gene: 6. The CDR3 consists of 14 residues. CDR1 and CDR2 (germline): MNHEY, SVGAGI. The CDR3 DNA reads as TGTGCCAGCAGGGGACAGGGGACGAAGAATGAGCAGTTCTTC. This translates into CASRGQGTKNEQFF.

The chain links TRBV4-1 to TRBJ2-7; a possible D gene is TRBD1 (6 bases). Germline V CDR1 and CDR2: MGHRA, YSYEKL. This CDR3 is built from 17 residues. Trimming left V 0 bases short and J 7 bases short, with 22 bases between. The CDR3 protein is CASSQEHYRQDPREQYF. DNA for the CDR3: TGCGCCAGCAGCCAAGAACACTATCGACAGGATCCTCGGGAGCAGTACTTC.

This clone was seen once. The rearrangement joins TRBV4-1 to TRBJ2-7; 12 positions match TRBD2. This CDR3 region has 16 residues. Trimming took 4 bases from V and 3 from J; bases not matched to a gene: 7. CDR1 and CDR2 (germline): MGHRA, YSYEKL. DNA for the CDR3: TGCGCCAGCAGCCCAAGACTAGCGGGGGACTTCTACGAGCAGTACTTC. Protein: CASSPRLAGDFYEQYF.